Below are 25 T cell receptor beta chains sequenced from a single sample in a study of spatial heterogeneity in lung cancer. Time point: sample taken at primary tumor resection. From tumor, nontumor lung or frozen PBMC, whole RNA was taken unsorted for sequencing. TCRdb re-called the 5' RACE reads through MiXCR, storing one row per CDR3 protein. The repertoire holds tens of thousands of distinct CDR3 sequences, with approximately 12% as singletons. Sequencing was performed on PBMCs, taken at surgery. The receptors derive from a male donor with early-stage non-small cell lung cancer.

This clonotype appeared many times. The chain carries TRBV12-3 or TRBV12-4 and TRBJ2-6, with D hard to call. V lost 2 bases, J lost 6 bases, and 11 bases lay in between. The CDR3 sequence is 15 residues long. Written as DNA, the CDR3 is TGTGCCAGCAGTTTAAGTTACGTGGAGGCCAACGTCCTGACTTTC. This encodes CASSLSYVEANVLTF.

The table lists this clonotype with a few counts. The chain uses TRBV10-3 and TRBJ2-7; 7 positions agree with TRBD2. The CDR3 is 14 amino acids. Losses at the gene ends were 6 bases for V and 6 bases for J; bases not matched to a gene: 11. Germline values: CDR1 ENHRY, CDR2 SYGVKD. The DNA of the CDR3 is TGTGCCATCAGAGCGGGGCAGGGTCTGAGCGAGCAGTACTTC. Residues: CAIRAGQGLSEQYF.

There are many counts of this clonotype. The chain links TRBV4-3 to TRBJ2-6; 7 positions match TRBD1. Unmatched junction bases numbered 17, after V lost 3 bases and J lost 0 bases. Looked up from germline, CDR1 is LGHNA and CDR2 is YSLEER. The CDR3 covers 21 residues. The CDR3 spells CASSQEIRPGQPRSGANVLTF. For the CDR3, the DNA is TGCGCCAGCAGCCAGGAAATTCGACCGGGACAGCCACGCTCTGGGGCCAACGTCCTGACTTTC.

V gene TRBV29-1 combines with J gene TRBJ2-7, with 13 bases that match TRBD2. This CDR3 contains 13 residues. With 4 bases clipped from V and 7 bases from J, the junction kept 4 bases outside the gene matches. The V gene's germline CDR1 is SQVTM and CDR2 ANQGSEA. This chain's CDR3 is CSVATSGRREQYF. In nucleotides, the CDR3 is TGCAGCGTTGCGACTAGCGGGAGGAGGGAGCAGTACTTC.

This clonotype came up many times. V gene TRBV7-3 combines with J gene TRBJ1-5; TRBD1 agrees at 7 bases. The CDR3 extends over 18 amino acids. Germline V gives CDR1 SGHTA, CDR2 FQGTGA. After removal of 1 base from V and 2 bases from J, the junction contained 11 bases not matched to a gene. CDR3 protein: CASSLIGGQLDGNQPQHF. In DNA form, the CDR3 reads TGTGCCAGCAGCTTAATTGGGGGACAGCTGGACGGCAATCAGCCCCAGCATTTT.

This clonotype was seen only a few times. This chain connects TRBV4-1 to TRBJ2-3; D might be TRBD1 or TRBD2, each matching 5 bases. The germline V gene encodes CDR1 MGHRA and CDR2 YSYEKL. This CDR3 region has 18 residues. Trimming stripped 3 bases from V and 4 bases from J, with 23 bases between. CDR3 residues: CASSQNGILGLAADTQYF. In DNA, the CDR3 is TGCGCCAGCAGCCAGAATGGGATTCTGGGGCTAGCCGCAGATACGCAGTATTTT.

The V gene is TRBV12-3 or TRBV12-4, the J gene TRBJ2-7; D could derive from TRBD1 or TRBD2 (5 bases each). The CDR3 is made up of 14 amino acids. With 3 bases removed from V and 4 bases from J, the gap between germline ends came to 13 bases. This CDR3 is CASSFLGVGYEQYF. The CDR3 region has the DNA TGTGCCAGCAGTTTTTTGGGGGTAGGGTACGAGCAGTACTTC.

In this sample, this clonotype turned up a few times. The J gene is TRBJ2-7, the V gene TRBV18; 7 bases line up with TRBD1. The CDR3 is 16 amino acids. With V trimmed by 1 base and J by 3 bases, 9 bases remained unmatched. Germline V lookup: CDR1 KGHSH, CDR2 LQKENI. In nucleotides, the CDR3 is TGTGCCAGCTCACCACGGGACAGTTTAGTAGGCTACGAGCAGTACTTC. Translated: CASSPRDSLVGYEQYF.

This clonotype was counted only a few times. J is TRBJ1-1 and V is TRBV4-1, with 7 bases identical to TRBD1. The J segment lost 5 bases and the V segment lost 4 bases, leaving 16 bases of the junction unmatched. Germline loops: CDR1 MGHRA, CDR2 YSYEKL. This CDR3 is 17 amino acids long. CDR3 in amino acids: CASSPRETGWGRTEAFF. The CDR3 DNA reads TGCGCCAGCAGCCCCCGTGAGACAGGGTGGGGAAGAACTGAAGCTTTCTTT.

The rearrangement links TRBV7-2 to TRBJ2-5; 9 nucleotides align to TRBD2. This CDR3 has 14 amino acids. Unmatched junction bases numbered 6, after V lost 5 bases and J lost 5 bases. Germline V gene data show CDR1 as SGHTA and CDR2 as FQGNSA. CDR3 residues: CASSPRLADETQYF. Written as DNA, the CDR3 is TGTGCCAGCAGCCCTAGACTAGCGGATGAGACCCAGTACTTC.

J is TRBJ1-6 and V is TRBV3-1, with D unclear. This CDR3 has 16 residues. Germline V CDR1 and CDR2: LGHDT, YNNKEL (reference sequence). V lost 0 bases and J 6 bases, leaving 12 bases between the germline ends. The CDR3 protein is CASSQDWASVNSPLHF. CDR3 nucleotides: TGTGCCAGCAGCCAAGACTGGGCCAGTGTTAATTCACCCCTCCACTTT.

This clonotype was recorded a few times. The chain couples TRBV6-1 to TRBJ1-2, with TRBD1 matching over 9 bases. The germline CDR1 and CDR2 sequences are MNHNS and SASEGT. The CDR3 sequence is 16 residues long. The V gene end was trimmed by 2 bases and the J gene end by 4 bases; junction bases not matched to a gene: 8. CDR3 nucleotide sequence: TGTGCCAGCAGTGAAAAGGGGACAGGGACCCTCTATGGCTACACCTTC. It codes for CASSEKGTGTLYGYTF.

The chain carries TRBV11-2 and TRBJ2-1, with 13 bases lining up with TRBD2. This CDR3 has 16 amino acids. Germline CDR1 is SGHAT and CDR2 is FQNNGV. V trimming: 2 bases; J trimming: 6 bases; junction bases outside the gene matches: 4. The CDR3: CASSLPLAGGSNEQFF. The CDR3 DNA reads TGTGCCAGCAGCTTACCACTAGCGGGAGGGAGCAATGAGCAGTTCTTC.

Only a few counts were recorded for this clonotype. J is TRBJ1-2 and V is TRBV7-9; D ambiguous. Germline loops: CDR1 SEHNR, CDR2 FQNEAQ (reference sequence). V dropped 6 bases and J dropped 4 bases, with 12 bases sitting between them. CDR3 length: 13 residues. The CDR3 DNA is TGTGCCAGCAGTCCCGGGAACCTCTATGGCTACACCTTC. This encodes CASSPGNLYGYTF.

This clonotype occurred a few times. The chain couples TRBV3-1 to TRBJ1-5; D gene uncertain. This CDR3 region has 16 residues. Germline lookup yields CDR1 LGHDT and CDR2 YNNKEL (reference sequence). Trimming pared 4 bases from V and 5 bases from J, leaving 18 bases between. The CDR3 DNA sequence: TGTGCCAGCAGCCCGCGGGCCCCTCGGGCGGATCAGCCCCAGCATTTT. It encodes CASSPRAPRADQPQHF. The complete variable domain, with remaining parts taken from reference TRBV3-1 and TRBJ1-5, reads DTAVSQTPKYLVTQMGNDKSIKCEQNLGHDTMYWYKQDSKKFLKIMFSYNNKELIINETVPNRFSPKSPDKAHLNLHINSLELGDSAVYFCASSPRAPRADQPQHFGDGTRLSIL.

As DNA, the CDR3 is TGTGCCAGCAGCGTAGAGGCGGGGTCCTCCTACGAGCAGTACTTC. This encodes CASSVEAGSSYEQYF. The rearrangement joins TRBV9 to TRBJ2-7, with D perhaps matching TRBD2 (6 bases). Germline V gene sequence: CDR1 SGDLS, CDR2 YYNGEE. The V end lost 0 bases, the J end lost 0 bases, and 10 bases lay between the germline ends. This CDR3 region has 15 residues.

The chain employs TRBV6-2 or TRBV6-3 and TRBJ1-5, with 12 nucleotides matching TRBD1. The ends lost 5 bases at V and 6 bases at J; junction bases unmatched: 8. The CDR3 runs 16 residues. Germline V lookup: CDR1 MNHEY, CDR2 SVGEGT. This CDR3 is CASSAAGTGGGQPQHF. The CDR3 DNA reads TGTGCCAGCAGTGCTGCCGGGACAGGGGGCGGTCAGCCCCAGCATTTT.

In its sample, this clonotype was seen a few times. The chain couples TRBV2 to TRBJ2-1, with 10 bases lining up with TRBD1. The CDR3 loop spans 13 amino acids. V lost 9 bases, J lost 8 bases, and 7 bases stayed unmatched. Germline loops: CDR1 SNHLY, CDR2 FYNNEI. The DNA for the CDR3 is TGTGCCAGAGGGACAGGGGATAATCATGAGCAGTTCTTC. It translates to CARGTGDNHEQFF. Full variable domain (rest looked up from reference TRBV2 and TRBJ2-1): EPEVTQTPSHQVTQMGQEVILRCVPISNHLYFYWYRQILGQKVEFLVSFYNNEISEKSEIFDDQFSVERPDGSNFTLKIRSTKLEDSAMYFCARGTGDNHEQFFGPGTRLTVL.

This rearrangement joins TRBV6-2 or TRBV6-3 to TRBJ1-5, with no clear D. In germline, CDR1 is MNHEY, CDR2 SVGEGT. The V gene lost 5 bases and the J gene lost 0 bases, with 5 bases spanning the gap. This CDR3 region has 13 residues. CDR3: CASSTISNQPQHF. CDR3 sequence (DNA): TGTGCCAGCAGTACCATTAGCAATCAGCCCCAGCATTTT.

This clonotype was counted between two and nine times. The chain uses TRBV12-3 or TRBV12-4 and TRBJ2-7; D uncertain. Trimming took off 4 bases at V and 5 bases at J, with 15 bases between the two ends. There are 14 residues in the CDR3. CDR3 sequence reads: CASSSASPKHEQYF. The CDR3 bases are TGTGCCAGCAGTTCTGCAAGCCCAAAGCACGAGCAGTACTTC.

This clonotype was seen repeatedly, ten times or more. The chain joins TRBV29-1 to TRBJ1-2; D gene unclear. CDR3 length: 12 amino acids. Germline V gene data show CDR1 as SQVTM and CDR2 as ANQGSEA. The V end was cut by 2 bases, the J end by 4 bases, with 8 bases between. CDR3 amino acids: CSVERESYGYTF. CDR3 bases: TGCAGCGTTGAACGTGAGTCCTATGGCTACACCTTC. Drawing the rest from reference TRBV29-1 and TRBJ1-2, the complete variable domain is SAVISQKPSRDICQRGTSLTIQCQVDSQVTMMFWYRQQPGQSLTLIATANQGSEATYESGFVIDKFPISRPNLTFSTLTVSNMSPEDSSIYLCSVERESYGYTFGSGTRLTVV.

This rearrangement joins TRBV28 to TRBJ1-2, with D maybe TRBD1 (6 bases). Trimming took 4 bases from V and 8 from J, leaving 11 bases between them. Germline V gives CDR1 MDHEN, CDR2 SYDVKM. This CDR3 is built from 12 residues. The CDR3 DNA reads TGTGCCAGCAGTTCTCCAGGGGCGGGCTACACCTTC. Translation: CASSSPGAGYTF.

This clonotype was found many times. V is TRBV7-3 and J is TRBJ1-2; D is unclear. In germline, CDR1 is SGHTA, CDR2 FQGTGA. Trimming stripped 5 bases from V and 0 bases from J, with 7 bases between. The CDR3 contains 13 residues. The CDR3 DNA sequence: TGTGCCAGCAGCCCGGACGCTAACTATGGCTACACCTTC. Encoded protein: CASSPDANYGYTF. The variable domain in full, completed from reference TRBV7-3 and TRBJ1-2, reads GAGVSQTPSNKVTEKGKYVELRCDPISGHTALYWYRQSLGQGPEFLIYFQGTGAADDSGLPNDRFFAVRPEGSVSTLKIQRTERGDSAVYLCASSPDANYGYTFGSGTRLTVV.

The V and J genes are TRBV7-9 and TRBJ2-3, with 12 bases that match TRBD2. The V segment lost 1 base and the J segment 0 bases; nucleotides outside the gene matches: 5. This CDR3 spans 18 amino acids. CDR1 SEHNR and CDR2 FQNEAQ come from the germline V gene (reference sequence). In DNA, the CDR3 is TGTGCCAGCAGCTTAGGAGTCGGACTAGCGGGAAGCACAGATACGCAGTATTTT. Translated: CASSLGVGLAGSTDTQYF.

This clonotype was counted a few times. V gene TRBV19 combines with J gene TRBJ2-2; D is possibly TRBD1 (6 bases). Germline V CDR1 and CDR2: LNHDA, SQIVND (reference sequence). This CDR3 comprises 15 residues. Trimming left V 6 bases short and J 6 bases short, with 17 bases between. In DNA form, the CDR3 reads TGTGCCAGTAGGAGGACAGACACCGGGGCCGGGGAGCTGTTTTTT. Protein product: CASRRTDTGAGELFF.